Listed below are T cell receptor beta chains from one sample, sequenced in a study of OX40 agonist ivuxolimab in advanced cancers. This table comes from immunoSEQ multiplex PCR, and its TCRdb copy is limited to in-frame clones, with some not included. Among tens of thousands of clones listed, roughly 80% were seen once. Here the sequenced sample was CD4+ or CD8+ T cells sorted from blood, taken in a trial of the OX40 agonist ivuxolimab. The source is an adult with an advanced solid tumor such as melanoma, head and neck, liver or kidney cancer. CDR3s include the opening cysteine and the closing phenylalanine or tryptophan. A D gene is named only where the DNA matches it firmly. Clone sizes are given selectively: once, few, many, or a class where the clone is expanded.

d_gene: .; abundance: .; v_gene: TRBV4-2; j_gene: TRBJ2-6; CDR3aa: CASSQVADSFGANVLTF; CDR3nt: TGTGCCAGCAGCCAAGTGGCAGACAGCTTTGGGGCCAACGTCCTGACTTTC
d_gene: TRBD2; abundance: few; v_gene: TRBV2; j_gene: TRBJ2-1; CDR3aa: CASKSLTSGRGTYNEQFF; CDR3nt: TGTGCCAGCAAGTCACTCACTAGCGGGAGGGGCACCTACAATGAGCAGTTCTTC
d_gene: TRBD1; abundance: .; v_gene: TRBV7-2; j_gene: TRBJ1-4; CDR3aa: CASSPRGQGMNEKLFF; CDR3nt: TGTGCCAGCAGCCCGAGAGGACAGGGTATGAATGAAAAACTGTTTTTT
d_gene: TRBD2; abundance: few; v_gene: TRBV6-1; j_gene: TRBJ2-3; CDR3aa: CASRMTSGPTDTQYF; CDR3nt: TGTGCCAGCAGGATGACTAGCGGTCCCACAGATACGCAGTATTTT
d_gene: .; abundance: .; v_gene: TRBV15; j_gene: TRBJ1-3; CDR3aa: CATSLQGGNTIYF; CDR3nt: TGTGCCACCAGTCTTCAAGGTGGAAACACCATATATTTT
d_gene: .; abundance: .; v_gene: TRBV7-6; j_gene: TRBJ2-2; CDR3aa: CASSLFGGELFF; CDR3nt: TGTGCCAGCAGCTTATTCGGCGGGGAGCTGTTTTTT
d_gene: .; abundance: .; v_gene: TRBV10-3; j_gene: TRBJ1-1; CDR3aa: CAIRATGPLNTEAFF; CDR3nt: TGTGCCATCAGAGCCACTGGGCCTCTGAACACTGAAGCCTTCTTT
d_gene: .; abundance: few; v_gene: TRBV6-6; j_gene: TRBJ1-3; CDR3aa: CASSSPSSGNTIYF; CDR3nt: TGTGCCAGCAGTTCCCCATCCTCTGGAAACACCATATATTTT
d_gene: .; abundance: .; v_gene: TRBV29-1; j_gene: TRBJ1-1; CDR3aa: CSVGDGEAFF; CDR3nt: TGCAGCGTTGGTGACGGTGAAGCTTTCTTT
d_gene: .; abundance: .; v_gene: TRBV15; j_gene: TRBJ2-5; CDR3aa: CATSTRLVETQYF; CDR3nt: TGTGCCACCAGCACCCGACTAGTAGAGACCCAGTACTTC
d_gene: TRBD1; abundance: once; v_gene: TRBV7-2; j_gene: TRBJ2-1; CDR3aa: CAGQELYNEQFF; CDR3nt: TGTGCGGGACAGGAACTCTACAATGAGCAGTTCTTC
d_gene: .; abundance: .; v_gene: TRBV6-5; j_gene: TRBJ2-1; CDR3aa: CASRLGRPHNEQFF; CDR3nt: TGTGCCAGCCGGCTGGGGAGACCCCACAATGAGCAGTTCTTC
d_gene: TRBD2; abundance: .; v_gene: TRBV4-3; j_gene: TRBJ2-2; CDR3aa: CASSQEGFSGRGGELFF; CDR3nt: TGCGCCAGCAGCCAAGAAGGGTTCAGCGGGAGGGGCGGGGAGCTGTTTTTT
d_gene: .; abundance: .; v_gene: TRBV10-3; j_gene: TRBJ2-7; CDR3aa: CAISEYRDSYEQYF; CDR3nt: TGTGCCATCAGTGAGTACAGGGACTCCTACGAGCAGTACTTC
d_gene: .; abundance: .; v_gene: TRBV7-9; j_gene: TRBJ1-1; CDR3aa: CASSKYEAFF; CDR3nt: TGTGCCAGCAGCAAGTATGAAGCTTTCTTT
d_gene: .; abundance: .; v_gene: TRBV7-2; j_gene: TRBJ2-5; CDR3aa: CASSLNRRASAETQYF; CDR3nt: TGTGCCAGCAGCTTAAACCGCCGGGCCTCCGCCGAGACCCAGTACTTC
d_gene: .; abundance: .; v_gene: TRBV11-2; j_gene: TRBJ1-1; CDR3aa: CASSFGVATEAFF; CDR3nt: TGTGCCAGCAGCTTTGGGGTCGCCACTGAAGCTTTCTTT
d_gene: TRBD1; abundance: .; v_gene: TRBV7-9; j_gene: TRBJ1-5; CDR3aa: CASSSQGVGQPQHF; CDR3nt: TGTGCCAGCAGCTCACAGGGGGTGGGTCAGCCCCAGCATTTT
d_gene: .; abundance: .; v_gene: TRBV19; j_gene: TRBJ2-3; CDR3aa: CASSARTDTQYF; CDR3nt: TGTGCCAGTAGTGCCCGCACAGATACGCAGTATTTT
d_gene: TRBD1; abundance: .; v_gene: TRBV5-4; j_gene: TRBJ2-1; CDR3aa: CASSFGLGQGDNEQFF; CDR3nt: TGTGCCAGCAGCTTTGGACTGGGACAGGGGGACAATGAGCAGTTCTTC
d_gene: .; abundance: .; v_gene: TRBV6-6; j_gene: TRBJ1-5; CDR3aa: CASSYWGGLEPQHF; CDR3nt: TGTGCCAGCAGTTACTGGGGGGGCTTAGAGCCCCAGCATTTT
d_gene: TRBD1; abundance: .; v_gene: TRBV6-1; j_gene: TRBJ1-2; CDR3aa: CASSSDQTGVGYTF; CDR3nt: TGTGCCAGCAGTTCAGATCAGACAGGGGTGGGCTACACCTTC
d_gene: .; abundance: .; v_gene: TRBV7-9; j_gene: TRBJ2-1; CDR3aa: CASSLVLQGDEQFF; CDR3nt: TGTGCCAGCAGCTTAGTCCTGCAAGGGGATGAGCAGTTCTTC
d_gene: TRBD1; abundance: few; v_gene: TRBV6-6; j_gene: TRBJ1-3; CDR3aa: CASREGQGKWNTIYF; CDR3nt: TGTGCCAGCAGAGAAGGACAGGGGAAATGGAACACCATATATTTT
d_gene: TRBD1; abundance: .; v_gene: TRBV28; j_gene: TRBJ1-2; CDR3aa: CASSSGQGAVPYGYTF; CDR3nt: TGTGCCAGCAGTTCCGGACAGGGGGCGGTCCCTTATGGCTACACCTTC